Detailed here is one TCR beta chain. Its target is not known. This specimen belongs to a study of CXCR3-negative and CXCR3-positive naive CD8 T cells. Whole-study findings and limits: When CXCR3-positive naive cells were set against CXCR3-negative naive cells, the former had more hydrophobic TRB CDR3s.

The CDR3 totals 14 residues. Germline CDR1 and CDR2: SGHTA and FQGTGA. The authors prepared UMI-labeled TRB cDNA libraries by 5' RACE. TCRdb re-called the 5' RACE reads; one entry per CDR3 protein, DNA not given. The sample holds about 53,000 distinct CDR3 sequences. The gene calls are TRBV7-3 and TRBJ1-1. This TCR came from a human donor in good health. Some clones in this sample may be carry-over from other donors' samples. Sequenced material: naive CXCR3- CD8+ T cells from blood. Indicated subset: CD45RO-CCR7+CD27+CD95- naive CD8+ T cells lacking CXCR3 (TNR3-). The CDR3: CASSLVGVGTEAFF.